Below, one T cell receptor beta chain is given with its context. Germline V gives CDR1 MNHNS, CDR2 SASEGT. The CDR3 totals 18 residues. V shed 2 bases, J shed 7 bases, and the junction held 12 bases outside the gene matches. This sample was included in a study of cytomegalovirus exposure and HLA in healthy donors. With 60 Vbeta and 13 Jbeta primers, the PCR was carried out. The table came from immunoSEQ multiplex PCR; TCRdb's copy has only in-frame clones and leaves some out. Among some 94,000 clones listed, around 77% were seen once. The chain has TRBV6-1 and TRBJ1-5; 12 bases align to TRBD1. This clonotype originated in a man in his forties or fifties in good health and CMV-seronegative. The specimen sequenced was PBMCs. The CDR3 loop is CASSEKPNSGTGGQPQHF. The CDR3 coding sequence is TGTGCCAGCAGTGAAAAACCTAACTCCGGGACAGGGGGCCAGCCCCAGCATTTT.